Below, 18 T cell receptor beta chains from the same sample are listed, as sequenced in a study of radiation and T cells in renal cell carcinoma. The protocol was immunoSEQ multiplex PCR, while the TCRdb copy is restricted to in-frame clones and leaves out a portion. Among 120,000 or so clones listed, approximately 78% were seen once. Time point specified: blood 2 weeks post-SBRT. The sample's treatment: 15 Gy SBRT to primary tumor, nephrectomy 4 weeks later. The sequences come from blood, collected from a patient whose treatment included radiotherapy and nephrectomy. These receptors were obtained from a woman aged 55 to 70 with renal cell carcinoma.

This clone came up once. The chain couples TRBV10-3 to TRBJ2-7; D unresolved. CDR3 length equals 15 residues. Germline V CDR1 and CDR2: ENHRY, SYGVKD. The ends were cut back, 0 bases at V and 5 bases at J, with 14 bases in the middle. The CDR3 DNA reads TGTGCCATCAGTGAGTCTGGGCAGTGGTCCAACGAGCAGTACTTC. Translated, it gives CAISESGQWSNEQYF.

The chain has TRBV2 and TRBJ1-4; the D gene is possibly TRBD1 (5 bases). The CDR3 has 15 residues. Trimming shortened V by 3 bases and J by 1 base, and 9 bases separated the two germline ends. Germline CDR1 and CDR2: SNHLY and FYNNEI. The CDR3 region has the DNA TGTGCCAGCAGTGATGAGCAGGGAACTAATGAAAAACTGTTTTTT. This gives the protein CASSDEQGTNEKLFF.

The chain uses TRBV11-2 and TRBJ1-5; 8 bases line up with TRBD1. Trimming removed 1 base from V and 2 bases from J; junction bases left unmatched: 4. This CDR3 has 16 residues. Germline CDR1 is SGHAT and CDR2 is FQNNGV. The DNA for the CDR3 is TGTGCCAGCAGCTTAGGCCAGGGGGCGGGCAATCAGCCCCAGCATTTT. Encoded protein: CASSLGQGAGNQPQHF.

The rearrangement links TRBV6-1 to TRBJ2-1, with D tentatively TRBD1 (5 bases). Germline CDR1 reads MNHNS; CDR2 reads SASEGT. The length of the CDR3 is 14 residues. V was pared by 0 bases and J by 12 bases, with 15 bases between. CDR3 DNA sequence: TGTGCCAGCAGTGAAGCTAGGGGCAGATTTGGGCAGTTCTTC. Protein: CASSEARGRFGQFF.

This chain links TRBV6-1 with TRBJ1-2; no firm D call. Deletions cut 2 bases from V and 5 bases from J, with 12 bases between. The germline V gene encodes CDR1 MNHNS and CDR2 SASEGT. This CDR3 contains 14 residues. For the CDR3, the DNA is TGTGCCAGCAGTGAATTGGCAGCCTCATATGGCTACACCTTC. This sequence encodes CASSELAASYGYTF.

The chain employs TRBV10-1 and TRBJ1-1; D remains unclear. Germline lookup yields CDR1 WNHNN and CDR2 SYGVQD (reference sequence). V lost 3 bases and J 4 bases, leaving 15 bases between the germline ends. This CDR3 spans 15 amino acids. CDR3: CASSDNFRSSTEAFF. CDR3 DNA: TGCGCCAGCAGTGATAATTTTCGTTCTTCCACTGAAGCTTTCTTT.

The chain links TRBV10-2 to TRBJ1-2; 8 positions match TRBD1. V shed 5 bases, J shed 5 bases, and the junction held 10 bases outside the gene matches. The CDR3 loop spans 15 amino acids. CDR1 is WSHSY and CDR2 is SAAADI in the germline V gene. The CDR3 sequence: CASSSMQGAGYGYTF. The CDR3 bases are TGCGCCAGCAGTTCTATGCAGGGGGCTGGGTATGGCTACACCTTC.

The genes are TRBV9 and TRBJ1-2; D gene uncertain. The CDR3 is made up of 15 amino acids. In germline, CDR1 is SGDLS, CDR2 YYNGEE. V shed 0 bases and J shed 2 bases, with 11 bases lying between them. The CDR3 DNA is TGTGCCAGCAGCGTAGTTCCGACGAGGAACTATGGCTACACCTTC. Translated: CASSVVPTRNYGYTF.

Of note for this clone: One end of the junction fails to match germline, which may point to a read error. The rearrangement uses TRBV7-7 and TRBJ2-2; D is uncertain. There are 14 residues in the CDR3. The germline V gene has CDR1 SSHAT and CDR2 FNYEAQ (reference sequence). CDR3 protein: CASSLDWLTGELFF. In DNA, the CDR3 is TGTGCTAGCAGCTTAGATTGGCTGACCGGGGAGCTGTTTTTT.

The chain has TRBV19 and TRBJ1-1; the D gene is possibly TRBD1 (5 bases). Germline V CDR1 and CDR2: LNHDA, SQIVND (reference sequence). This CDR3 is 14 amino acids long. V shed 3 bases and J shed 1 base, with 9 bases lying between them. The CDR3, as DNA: TGTGCCAGTAGTATTATGGGGACGAACACTGAAGCTTTCTTT. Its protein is CASSIMGTNTEAFF.

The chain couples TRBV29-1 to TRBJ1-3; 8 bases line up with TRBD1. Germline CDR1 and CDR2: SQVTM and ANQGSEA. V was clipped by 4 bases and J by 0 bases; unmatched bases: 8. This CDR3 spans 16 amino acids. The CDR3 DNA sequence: TGCAGCGTTGTGGACAGGGAGGCGTTCTCTGGAAACACCATATATTTT. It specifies CSVVDREAFSGNTIYF.

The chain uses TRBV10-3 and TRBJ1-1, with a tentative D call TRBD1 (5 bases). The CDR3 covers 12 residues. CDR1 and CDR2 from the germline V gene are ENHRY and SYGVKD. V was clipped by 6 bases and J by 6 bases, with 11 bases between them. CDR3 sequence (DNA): TGTGCCATCAGAGACATGGGGCCTGAAGCTTTCTTT. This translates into CAIRDMGPEAFF.

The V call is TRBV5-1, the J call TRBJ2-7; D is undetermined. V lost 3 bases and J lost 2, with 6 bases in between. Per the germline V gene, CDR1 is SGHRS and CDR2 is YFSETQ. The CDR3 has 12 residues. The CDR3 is CASSSTAYEQYF. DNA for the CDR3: TGCGCCAGCAGCTCTACAGCCTACGAGCAGTACTTC.

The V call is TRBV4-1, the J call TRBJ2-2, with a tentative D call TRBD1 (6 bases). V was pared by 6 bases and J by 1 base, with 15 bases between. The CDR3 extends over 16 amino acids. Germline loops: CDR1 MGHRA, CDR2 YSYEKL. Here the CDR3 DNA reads TGCGCCAGCAGACGAACAGGGTCGGGGAACACCGGGGAGCTGTTTTTT. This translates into CASRRTGSGNTGELFF.

The CDR3 DNA follows: TGTGCCAGCAACTCACCAGGGAATGGCTACACCTTC. Its protein product is CASNSPGNGYTF. The rearrangement uses TRBV25-1 and TRBJ1-2, with D tentatively TRBD1 (5 bases). The V end lost 7 bases, the J end lost 6 bases, and 12 bases lay between the germline ends. Germline V CDR1 and CDR2: MGHDK, SYGVNS. The CDR3 is made up of 12 amino acids.

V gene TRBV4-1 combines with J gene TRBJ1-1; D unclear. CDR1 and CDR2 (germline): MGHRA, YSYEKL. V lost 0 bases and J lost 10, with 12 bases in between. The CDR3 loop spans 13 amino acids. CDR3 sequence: CASSQEEWYGAFF. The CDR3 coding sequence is TGCGCCAGCAGCCAAGAAGAGTGGTATGGAGCTTTCTTT.

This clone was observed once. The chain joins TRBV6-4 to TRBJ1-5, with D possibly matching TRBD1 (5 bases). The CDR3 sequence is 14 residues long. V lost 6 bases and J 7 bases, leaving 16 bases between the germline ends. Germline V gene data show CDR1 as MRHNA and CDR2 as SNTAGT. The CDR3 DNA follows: TGTGCCAGCAGCCCGGTTGGGGGGAACCAGCCCCAGCATTTT. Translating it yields CASSPVGGNQPQHF.

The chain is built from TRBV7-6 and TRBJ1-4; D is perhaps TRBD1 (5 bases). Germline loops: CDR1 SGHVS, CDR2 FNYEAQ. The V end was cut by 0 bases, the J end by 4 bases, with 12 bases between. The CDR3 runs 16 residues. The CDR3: CASSLAPTGGNEKLFF. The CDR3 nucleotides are TGTGCCAGCAGCTTAGCGCCCACAGGTGGTAATGAAAAACTGTTTTTT.